The present TCR beta chain was sequenced within a study of T-cell memory formation after mild COVID-19. The V end lost 6 bases, the J end lost 6 bases, and 15 bases lay between the germline ends. This CDR3 region has 13 residues. TCRdb fed the 5' RACE reads into MiXCR, producing one record per CDR3 protein. Here the sample spans 100,000 to 150,000 distinct CDR3 sequences, 5% to 6.5% being singletons. The sample taken for sequencing was PBMCs or a T cell subset sorted from them (not recorded which). The J gene is TRBJ2-7, the V gene TRBV12-3 or TRBV12-4, with D perhaps TRBD2 (7 bases). This TCR was recovered from an adult woman who had mild COVID-19 (a few samples of this study predate the infection). Cell type and time point are not known. CDR3 region: CASRDGGRIEQYF. The CDR3, as DNA: TGTGCCAGCAGGGACGGGGGGCGTATCGAGCAGTACTTC.